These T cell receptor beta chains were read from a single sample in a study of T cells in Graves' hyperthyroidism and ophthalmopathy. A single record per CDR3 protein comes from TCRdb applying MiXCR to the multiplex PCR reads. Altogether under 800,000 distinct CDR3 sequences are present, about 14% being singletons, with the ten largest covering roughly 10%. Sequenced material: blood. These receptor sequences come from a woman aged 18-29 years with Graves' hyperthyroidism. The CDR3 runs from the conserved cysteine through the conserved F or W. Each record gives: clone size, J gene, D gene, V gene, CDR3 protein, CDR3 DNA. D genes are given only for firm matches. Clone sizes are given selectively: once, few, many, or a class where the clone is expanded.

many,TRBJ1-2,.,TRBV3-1,CASSQREANYGYTF,TGTGCCAGCAGCCAGCGGGAAGCTAACTATGGCTACACCTTC
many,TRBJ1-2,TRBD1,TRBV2,CASSGTGSNYGYTF,TGTGCCAGCAGTGGGACAGGGTCCAACTATGGCTACACCTTC
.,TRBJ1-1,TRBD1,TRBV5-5,CASSPGQGGWDTEAFF,TGTGCCAGCAGCCCCGGACAGGGGGGGTGGGACACTGAAGCTTTCTTT
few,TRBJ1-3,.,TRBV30,CAWRLPGARRNTIYF,TGTGCCTGGAGACTCCCGGGAGCCAGGAGAAACACCATATATTTT
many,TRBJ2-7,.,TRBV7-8,CASRGPHSGTYEQYF,TGTGCCAGCAGGGGACCTCATTCAGGGACCTACGAGCAGTACTTC
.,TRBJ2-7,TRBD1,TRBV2,CASGQGDASSYEQYF,TGTGCCAGCGGACAGGGAGATGCGTCCTCCTACGAGCAGTACTTC
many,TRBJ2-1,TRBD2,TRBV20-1,CSAPDGLAGDNEQFF,TGCAGTGCCCCCGACGGACTAGCGGGGGATAATGAGCAGTTCTTC
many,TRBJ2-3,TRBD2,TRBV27,CASRYPMGGKGTDTQYF,TGTGCCAGCAGATACCCAATGGGAGGGAAAGGCACAGATACGCAGTATTTT
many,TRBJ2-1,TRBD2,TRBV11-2,CASSFSGRDYNEQFF,TGTGCCAGCAGCTTCAGCGGGAGGGACTACAATGAGCAGTTCTTC
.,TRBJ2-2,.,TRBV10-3,CAIRTLRGPNTGGLFF,TGTGCCATCAGGACCCTAAGGGGTCCAAACACCGGGGGGCTGTTTTTT
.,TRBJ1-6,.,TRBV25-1,CASSESSSSYNSPLHF,TGTGCCAGCAGTGAATCTTCGAGCTCCTATAATTCACCCCTCCACTTT
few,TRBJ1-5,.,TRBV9,CASSVEVSGQPQHF,TGTGCCAGCAGCGTTGAGGTATCAGGCCAGCCCCAGCATTTT
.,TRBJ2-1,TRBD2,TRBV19,CASRAGYGGNEQFF,TGTGCCAGTCGAGCGGGATATGGGGGCAATGAGCAGTTCTTC
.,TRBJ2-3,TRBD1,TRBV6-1,CASSEETGVDTQYF,TGTGCCAGCAGTGAAGAGACAGGGGTAGATACGCAGTATTTT
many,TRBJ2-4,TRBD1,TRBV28,CASSFTGTGKNIQYF,TGTGCCAGCAGTTTCACCGGGACAGGAAAAAACATTCAGTACTTC
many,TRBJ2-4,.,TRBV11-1,CASSRGGDIQYF,TGTGCCAGCAGTCGAGGAGGGGACATTCAGTACTTC
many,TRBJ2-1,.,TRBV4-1,CASSQQRVDEQFF,TGCGCCAGCAGCCAACAAAGGGTGGATGAGCAGTTCTTC